This entry lists 17 T cell receptor beta chains sequenced from one sample in a study of T cells in Graves' hyperthyroidism and ophthalmopathy. Authors of the study amplified TCR beta CDR3 regions from RNA transcripts. First-round RT-PCR of the TCR CDR3 relied on the HTBI primer set. TCRdb processed the multiplex PCR reads anew with MiXCR; each CDR3 protein has one entry. Of 690,000 or so distinct CDR3 sequences in the sample, around 20% were seen once. The sequencing sample was made of blood. Every receptor here comes from a woman between 45 and 60 years old with Graves' hyperthyroidism that later progressed to Graves' ophthalmopathy.

This clonotype was picked up many times. The J gene is TRBJ2-3, the V gene TRBV12-3 or TRBV12-4; D might be TRBD1 (6 bases). The CDR3 totals 16 residues. V was pared by 2 bases and J by 2 bases, with 14 bases between. In DNA form, the CDR3 reads TGTGCCAGCAGTTTACCCCGATGGACAGACACAGATACGCAGTATTTT. Translating gives CASSLPRWTDTDTQYF.

With regard to this clonotype: A clone one base away is much larger, so this may be a read error. The rearrangement uses TRBV9 and TRBJ2-1, with TRBD1 matching over 7 bases. The CDR3 has 15 residues. Germline V gives CDR1 SGDLS, CDR2 YYNGEE. The ends lost 2 bases at V and 2 bases at J; junction bases unmatched: 4. CDR3 amino acids: CASSVSGTAYNEQFF. The CDR3 DNA follows: TGTGCCAGCAGCGTCTCCGGGACAGCCTACAATGAGCAGTTCTTC.

This clonotype was seen repeatedly, ten times or more. The genes are TRBV5-6 and TRBJ1-4; a weak D match, TRBD1 (6 bases). The CDR3 sequence is 14 residues long. Germline V gene lookup returns CDR1 SGHDT and CDR2 YYEEEE. Trimming shortened V by 6 bases and J by 2 bases, and 11 bases separated the two germline ends. CDR3 nucleotides: TGTGCCAGCAAGACTCAGGGGACTAATGAAAAACTGTTTTTT. Residues: CASKTQGTNEKLFF.

This clonotype occurred a few times. V and J are TRBV10-3 and TRBJ2-2, with TRBD1 as a possible D gene (6 bases). This CDR3 is built from 16 residues. Deletions cut 7 bases from V and 5 bases from J, with 20 bases between. Germline V gene lookup returns CDR1 ENHRY and CDR2 SYGVKD. CDR3 sequence reads: CAITDNDRRKTGELFF. In nucleotides, the CDR3 is TGTGCCATCACTGACAACGACAGGCGGAAGACCGGGGAGCTGTTTTTT.

This clonotype came up many times. The V and J genes are TRBV3-1 and TRBJ2-5, with D unclear. CDR3 length: 15 amino acids. Germline V lookup: CDR1 LGHDT, CDR2 YNNKEL (reference sequence). V lost 3 bases and J lost 5, with 16 bases in between. CDR3 protein: CASSHQVVGAETQYF. CDR3 DNA: TGTGCCAGCAGCCATCAGGTGGTGGGCGCGGAGACCCAGTACTTC.

The chain recombines TRBV5-1 with TRBJ2-2, with D perhaps matching TRBD2 (5 bases). There are 15 residues in the CDR3. V lost 4 bases, J lost 6 bases, and 16 bases lay in between. Germline CDR1 reads SGHRS; CDR2 reads YFSETQ. Here the CDR3 reads CASSLNEAGAGELFF. The CDR3 DNA follows: TGCGCCAGCAGCCTAAATGAAGCCGGGGCCGGGGAGCTGTTTTTT.

This clonotype was detected many times. This chain connects TRBV3-1 to TRBJ1-5; D possibly corresponds to TRBD1 (5 bases). V was clipped by 3 bases and J by 5 bases, with 17 bases between them. The CDR3 loop spans 16 amino acids. Germline V lookup: CDR1 LGHDT, CDR2 YNNKEL (reference sequence). The CDR3 loop is CASSQGRSAGYQPQHF. Written as DNA, the CDR3 is TGTGCCAGCAGCCAGGGGCGCTCAGCAGGATATCAGCCCCAGCATTTT.

The chain is built from TRBV19 and TRBJ1-1; D possibly corresponds to TRBD1 (5 bases). Between the trimmed V and J ends, which lost 9 bases and 1 base, there was a span of 9 bases. The CDR3 is made up of 12 amino acids. The germline gives CDR1 LNHDA, CDR2 SQIVND (reference sequence). The DNA of the CDR3 is TGTGCCAGCGAGAGGGGGAACACTGAAGCTTTCTTT. Its protein product is CASERGNTEAFF.

The table lists this clonotype with many counts. The V gene is TRBV7-9, the J gene TRBJ1-2; D is ambiguous. Trimming removed 0 bases at V and 4 bases at J, with 9 bases between. This CDR3 comprises 14 residues. Germline CDR1 and CDR2: SEHNR and FQNEAQ (reference sequence). DNA for the CDR3: TGTGCCAGCAGCTTAGCAGGGCCTGGCTATGGCTACACCTTC. It specifies CASSLAGPGYGYTF. Complete variable domain (other parts from reference TRBV7-9 and TRBJ1-2): DTGVSQNPRHKITKRGQNVTFRCDPISEHNRLYWYRQTLGQGPEFLTYFQNEAQLEKSRLLSDRFSAERPKGSFSTLEIQRTEQGDSAMYLCASSLAGPGYGYTFGSGTRLTVV.

The sample holds many counts of this clonotype. The gene calls are TRBV28 and TRBJ1-1, with no clear D. The ends were cut back, 3 bases at V and 6 bases at J, with 17 bases in the middle. The germline V gene encodes CDR1 MDHEN and CDR2 SYDVKM. The CDR3 sequence is 15 residues long. The CDR3 DNA is TGTGCCAGCAGTTTTGTATTCTACAGCGACGCTGAAGCTTTCTTT. Amino acids: CASSFVFYSDAEAFF.

The chain couples TRBV4-1 to TRBJ1-1; a weak D match, TRBD1 (5 bases). Germline V gives CDR1 MGHRA, CDR2 YSYEKL. The CDR3 consists of 12 residues. The CDR3 DNA is TGCGCTACTGGGGCACTGAACACTGAAGCTTTCTTT. As protein: CATGALNTEAFF.

Many counts were recorded for this clonotype. The chain links TRBV2 to TRBJ2-5, with 7 bases matching TRBD1. The CDR3 has 14 residues. Germline lookup yields CDR1 SNHLY and CDR2 FYNNEI. J was trimmed by 2 bases and V by 3 bases; bases with no gene match: 3. As DNA, the CDR3 is TGTGCCAGCAGTGAGTTACAGGGGCAAGAGACCCAGTACTTC. This sequence encodes CASSELQGQETQYF.

The genes are TRBV10-1 and TRBJ1-1; D is ambiguous. V lost 5 bases to trimming and J lost 6 bases, with 16 bases between them. Germline loops: CDR1 WNHNN, CDR2 SYGVQD (reference sequence). This CDR3 has 14 residues. The CDR3 reads CASSKARRGPEAFF. In DNA, the CDR3 is TGCGCCAGCAGTAAAGCCCGGAGAGGTCCTGAAGCTTTCTTT.

This clonotype was found many times. This chain uses TRBV5-1 with TRBJ2-6; D call uncertain. The CDR3 spans 17 residues. The ends were cut back, 1 base at V and 1 base at J, with 12 bases in the middle. The germline CDR1 and CDR2 sequences are SGHRS and YFSETQ. The CDR3 region has the DNA TGCGCCAGCAGCTTGTGGTCACCGACGTCTGGGGCCAACGTCCTGACTTTC. The encoded protein is CASSLWSPTSGANVLTF. Full variable domain (remainder filled in from reference TRBV5-1 and TRBJ2-6): KAGVTQTPRYLIKTRGQQVTLSCSPISGHRSVSWYQQTPGQGLQFLFEYFSETQRNKGNFPGRFSGRQFSNSRSEMNVSTLELGDSALYLCASSLWSPTSGANVLTFGAGSRLTVL.

The rearrangement links TRBV13 to TRBJ1-3; D is uncertain. Germline V gene sequence: CDR1 PRHDT, CDR2 FYEKMQ (reference sequence). The CDR3 is made up of 14 amino acids. Between the trimmed V and J ends, which lost 5 bases and 3 bases, there was a span of 11 bases. The CDR3 region has the DNA TGTGCCAGCAGCCTAGATAATAGTGGAAACACCATATATTTT. The encoded protein is CASSLDNSGNTIYF.

Only a few counts were recorded for this clonotype. The chain combines TRBV7-9 with TRBJ1-2; no clear D. This CDR3 comprises 13 residues. Germline V gene sequence: CDR1 SEHNR, CDR2 FQNEAQ (reference sequence). V lost 2 bases and J 0 bases, leaving 4 bases between the germline ends. CDR3 coding DNA: TGTGCCAGCAGCTTATTATCTAACTATGGCTACACCTTC. This codes for CASSLLSNYGYTF.

The chain joins TRBV6-1 to TRBJ1-5; 7 bases map to TRBD1. From germline, CDR1 is MNHNS and CDR2 SASEGT. The CDR3 runs 13 residues. J lost 6 bases, V lost 6 bases, and 5 bases had no gene match. The CDR3 sequence: CASSADRAQPQHF. As DNA, the CDR3 is TGTGCCAGCAGCGCCGACAGGGCTCAGCCCCAGCATTTT.